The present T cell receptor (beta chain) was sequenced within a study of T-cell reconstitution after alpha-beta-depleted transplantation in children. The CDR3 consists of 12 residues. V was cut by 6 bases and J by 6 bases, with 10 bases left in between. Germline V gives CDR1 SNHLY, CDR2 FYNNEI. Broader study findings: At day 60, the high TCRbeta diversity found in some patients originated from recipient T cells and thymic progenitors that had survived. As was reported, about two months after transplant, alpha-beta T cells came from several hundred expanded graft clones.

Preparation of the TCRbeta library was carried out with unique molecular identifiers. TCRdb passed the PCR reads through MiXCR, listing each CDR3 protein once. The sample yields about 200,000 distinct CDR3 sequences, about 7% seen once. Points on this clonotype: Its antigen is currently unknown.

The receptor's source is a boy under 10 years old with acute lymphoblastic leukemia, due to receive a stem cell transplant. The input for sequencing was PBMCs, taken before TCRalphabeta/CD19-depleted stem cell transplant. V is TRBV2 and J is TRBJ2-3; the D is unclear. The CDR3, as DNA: TGTGCCAGCAGGATCTCTTCGGATACGCAGTATTTT. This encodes CASRISSDTQYF.